Reported below is one TCR beta chain. This clone was seen a single time. This clone's antigen is unknown. Within one base of it there is no much larger clone, and no base qualities were kept. The cohort comprised 666 healthy bone marrow donors. Cohort members were all nominally healthy when sampled, although unrecorded immune exposures were likely present. The donor was CMV seropositive and was included in the group of approximately 310 seropositive cohort members. Every donor gave a peripheral blood sample, and the peripheral blood mononuclear cells from that sample were used for TCR beta sequencing. The Qiagen DNeasy Blood Extraction Kit was used to extract genomic DNA from the blood cell samples. The germline V gene specifies MGHDK as CDR1 and SYGVNS as CDR2. The CDR3 contains 16 residues, cysteine and phenylalanine counted. Just CDR3 DNA is preserved here, 48 bases in frame from base 1. The V and J ends are trimmed by 0 bases and 3 bases, leaving 13 bases between them.

Receptor libraries were prepared by the immunoSEQ multiplex PCR assay. A mixture of 60 forward primers for TCR Vbeta segments and 13 reverse primers for TCR Jbeta segments was used in the multiplex PCR. Amplification of the CDR3 region of rearranged TCR beta genes was performed with a multiplex PCR assay on genomic DNA. On the Illumina HiSeq System, the amplified TCR beta libraries were sequenced as 87-base-pair reads. For the original study's pipeline: In a later analysis, around 80 million unique TCR beta chains were counted across the approximately 640 repertoires, and roughly 11 million of these chains were shared by at least two donors. Raw reads were error-corrected and collapsed into unique sequences with a nearest-neighbor algorithm that merged closely related sequences to remove PCR and sequencing errors. To assign V, D and J gene segments, CDR3 sequences were aligned to IMGT reference sequences. For a sequence to be retained, a match of at least six nucleotides was required to both a V gene segment and a J gene segment. A rearrangement counted as productive if the CDR3 had no stop codons and remained in frame with V and J, and every other rearrangement counted as non-productive. Following IMGT convention, CDR3 was defined as the stretch from the second conserved V-encoded cysteine up to the conserved J-encoded phenylalanine. The earlier analysis of 500 to 600 of the donors excluded sequences that lacked an unambiguous match to a single V gene segment. An earlier analysis of fewer than 750 of the donors called V segments functional above 56.7% productive rearrangements and segregating when the between-donor standard deviation exceeded 5%. To diagnose cytomegalovirus status from the catalog of TCR beta chain sequences, a statistical classification framework was built. V and J gene assignment, in a later analysis, came from comparing TCR nucleotide sequences with IMGT/GENE-DB human TR gene sequences. The TCRdist pipeline was used in a later analysis to assign CDR3 sequences and most-parsimonious VDJ recombination scenarios. In a later analysis, each TCR beta chain was defined by its CDR3 amino acid sequence together with its V-gene family, and reads without a unique V-gene family were excluded. In a later analysis, several hundred highly shared, low-generation-probability nucleotide sequences were removed to address suspected cross-contamination and a sequencing artifact. In a later analysis, a clonal expansion index for each public chain was calculated from normalized within-repertoire ranks of inferred template counts. In a later analysis, generation probabilities were computed using a VDJ recombination model fitted to out-of-frame rearrangements, and the results were checked against IGoR. A later analysis scored TCR-TCR, TCR-HLA and TCR-CMV co-occurrence with hypergeometric tests, applying a repertoire-size bias correction to TCR pairs. In a later analysis, false discovery rates were estimated by permuting HLA or CMV assignments 20 times. A later analysis grouped co-occurring TCRs with DBSCAN, adding TCRdist sequence similarity when clustering within HLA-allele-positive subsets. Repertoires with fewer than 30,000 or more than 120,000 public chains, plus five repertoires with anomalous nucleotide sharing, were excluded from co-occurrence clustering. TCRdb re-hosts the immuneACCESS table, in-frame sequences only. Its copies lack some clones; in the studies checked, an unresolved V gene accounts for under half of them, and the cause for the rest is not known. V and J calls and clone size are as listed in that table; D and trimming were resolved from the DNA. This sample lists 100,000 or so clones; roughly four fifths were detected once. The ten largest clones represent 12% to 15% of the sample.

The data are from a study of cytomegalovirus exposure and HLA in healthy donors (TCRdb year 2017). For the study in its entirety: In an earlier analysis of under 600 of the donors, 276 Gb of sequence data and 95 million to 130 million unique TCR beta sequences from 150 million to 200 million T cells were reported. Donor age, sex, ethnicity and CMV serostatus were compiled alongside the repertoire data. Among approximately 370 genotyped donors of the cohort, an average of roughly 230,000 unique TCR beta nucleotide sequences was sequenced per donor, of which roughly 18% were non-productive. An early release that covered several hundred HLA-typed donors contained approximately 300 gigabases of sequencing data and about 93 million unique TCR sequences. Using immunosequencing, the study profiled T cell repertoires from 550 to 750 subjects and related those repertoires to cytomegalovirus serostatus. To predict cytomegalovirus infection status, the study brought together high-throughput TCR immunosequencing, statistical association of individual TCRs with disease status, and machine learning. The number of donors typed differed by locus, with roughly 629-640 for A, B, C, DRB1 and DQB1, 522 for DQA1, 606 for DPA1, and around 450 for DPB1. To decide whether each TCR beta V gene segment behaved as functional or pseudogenic, an earlier analysis of some 600 of the donors relied on high-throughput TCR beta sequencing. Every repertoire in the discovery cohort had been generated on one and the same sequencing platform. The genetic ancestry cluster associated with self-reported Caucasian donors included 80% to 90% of the roughly 390 genotyped donors. Along with the 666-subject first cohort, a separate validation cohort of over a hundred different subjects was used. Genome-wide SNP genotypes for about 60% of the roughly 700 donors were used in a later genetic analysis, which treated that subset as a discovery cohort. Roughly 5 DR-DQ haplotypes were treated as single units for association and clustering because of strong linkage in the cohort. The study aimed to test whether signatures of past pathogen exposure could be identified by cataloging public T cell receptors. HLA typing covered class I and class II loci at four-digit resolution. In the later analysis, no new phenotypic data were used to find candidate immune exposures; instead, reliance was placed on TCR beta sequences and their occurrence across donors. To study patterns of TCR occurrence, a later analysis re-analyzed previously published TCR beta repertoires from around 660 donors and added high-resolution HLA genotyping. What the study reported, not specific to this receptor: The only immune exposure information available for the cohort was CMV serostatus. Because counts were too low, about 17 rarely observed V segments, including chromosome 9 orphons, were excluded from the earlier analysis of around 590 of the donors. A further reported finding was that TCR beta sequences accurately predicted the HLA-A and HLA-B alleles for most subjects in the first cohort. The study listed 150 to 200 TCR beta chains as associated with cytomegalovirus. A later analysis found that TCR association rates varied across HLA loci, with DRB1 alleles showing the most associated TCRs and HLA-C alleles the fewest. In a later analysis, about 16,000 TCR beta sequences were associated with specific HLA alleles at a false discovery rate of 0.05. Some IMGT-functional V segments, including TRBV6-2 and TRBV6-3, could not be distinguished by the 87-base-pair reads and were therefore excluded. In a later genetic analysis, fewer N-insertions in productive TCRs were reported among donors in an Asian-associated ancestry cluster than the 666-donor mean. Assigning TCR associations to individual alleles was difficult when HLA alleles, especially DR and DQ, strongly co-occurred. Only TCR beta chains were sequenced in this cohort, and the absence of alpha or paired-chain data limited detectable features. Linkage disequilibrium might explain the correlated functional status among segregating V segments, but an unknown experimental factor could not be excluded. In both the original and validation cohorts, the classifier was reported to diagnose cytomegalovirus status with high specificity and sensitivity. According to the authors, the approach could potentially be generalized to other disease states and immunological phenotypes. Because HLA typing was missing for some donors at each locus, association tests included only the typed subset. In a later analysis, most CMV-associated TCR beta chains were found to appear HLA-restricted, with HLA associations seemingly driven largely by CMV exposure. A few of the identified cytomegalovirus-associated TCR beta chains were confirmed in vitro to be specific for cytomegalovirus antigens. A later analysis reported that several top co-occurrence clusters appeared linked to parvovirus B19, influenza, CMV and Epstein-Barr virus. Compared with equally common non-associated chains, HLA-associated TCR beta chains in a later analysis were more clonally expanded and had lower generation probabilities. While some public TCRs were present in many individuals, most TCR sequences turned up only very rarely across donors. A later genetic analysis associated a missense DCLRE1C variant with V-gene and J-gene trimming of TCR beta chains, and an independent cohort replicated the association. A group of highly shared sequence variants was considered likely to be a technical artifact of the sequencing pipeline. Sequencing depth was assumed to be roughly uniform across donors in the presence/absence analyses, though that assumption may not hold. In an earlier analysis of roughly 500 of the donors, most TCR beta V segments appeared in productive rearrangements about 87% or about 30% of the time, broadly matching IMGT annotations.

The sequence derives from a male donor in good health and CMV-seropositive. Sequenced: PBMCs. The V and J segments used are TRBV25-1 and TRBJ2-3; the D gene is perhaps TRBD2, on 6 matching bases. Here is the DNA: TGTGCCAGCAGTGAATATCAGGGCCGGGGGACAGATACGCAGTATTTT. Its translation reads: CASSEYQGRGTDTQYF.